This TCR beta chain was recovered during a study of T cells in localized non-small cell lung cancer. Sequencing used immunoSEQ multiplex PCR; TCRdb keeps in-frame clones, though not all of them. This sample has more than 950 clones, with around 23% found just once. Trimming removed 6 bases at V and 2 bases at J, with 14 bases between. The CDR3 has 15 amino acids. Germline values: CDR1 SGHNT, CDR2 YENEEA. This clone counts as large. Sample: normal lung tissue next to the tumor, taken before any cancer treatment. The sequence was collected from a male donor aged 60 or over with stage I lung adenocarcinoma. V is TRBV11-3 and J is TRBJ2-1; perhaps TRBD2 as D (5 bases). CDR3 residues: CASSPSGATYNEQFF. DNA of the CDR3: TGTGCCAGCAGTCCGAGCGGAGCGACCTACAATGAGCAGTTCTTC.